The T cell receptor beta chain described here comes from a study of blood T cell repertoires in COVID-19. The method was immunoSEQ multiplex PCR; TCRdb's version includes in-frame clones alone and lacks a portion of them. Among under 300,000 clones listed, roughly nine tenths were seen once. CDR1 is SGHTA and CDR2 is FQGNSA in the germline V gene. The CDR3 has 13 amino acids. Trimming took 3 bases from V and 6 from J, leaving 9 bases between them. The chain carries TRBV7-2 and TRBJ1-3, with D hard to call. The material sequenced was peripheral blood. This clonotype originated in a woman between 25 and 40 years old with COVID-19, enrolled during active disease. CDR3 DNA sequence: TGTGCCAGCAGCTTTGGCCAACCAAACACCATATATTTT. Amino acids: CASSFGQPNTIYF.